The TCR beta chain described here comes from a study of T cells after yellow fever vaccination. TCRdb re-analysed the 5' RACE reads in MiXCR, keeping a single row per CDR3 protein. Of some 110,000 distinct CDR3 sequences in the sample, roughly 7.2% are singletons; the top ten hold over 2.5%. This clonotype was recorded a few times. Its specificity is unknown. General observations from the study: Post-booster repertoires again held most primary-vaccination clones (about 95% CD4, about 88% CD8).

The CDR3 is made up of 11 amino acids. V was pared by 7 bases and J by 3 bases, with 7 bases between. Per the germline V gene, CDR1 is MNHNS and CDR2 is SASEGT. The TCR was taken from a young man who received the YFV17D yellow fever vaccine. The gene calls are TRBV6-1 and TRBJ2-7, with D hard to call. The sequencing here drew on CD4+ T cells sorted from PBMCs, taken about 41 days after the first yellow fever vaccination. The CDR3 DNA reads TGTGCCAGCAAGGCCAGCTACGAGCAGTACGTC. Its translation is CASKASYEQYV.